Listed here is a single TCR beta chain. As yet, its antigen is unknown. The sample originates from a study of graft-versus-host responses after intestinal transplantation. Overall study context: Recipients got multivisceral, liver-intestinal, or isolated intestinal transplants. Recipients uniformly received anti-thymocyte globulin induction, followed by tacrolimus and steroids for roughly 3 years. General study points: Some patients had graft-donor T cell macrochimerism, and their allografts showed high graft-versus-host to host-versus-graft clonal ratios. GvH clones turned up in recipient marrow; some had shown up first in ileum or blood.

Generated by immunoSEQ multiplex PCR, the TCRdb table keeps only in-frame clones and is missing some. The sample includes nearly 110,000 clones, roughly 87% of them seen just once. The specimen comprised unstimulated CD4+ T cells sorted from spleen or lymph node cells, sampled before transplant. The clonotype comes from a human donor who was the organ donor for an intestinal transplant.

CDR3 coding DNA: TGTGCAAGTCGCGACGGGACAGGGACCTACGAGCAGTACTTC. It yields the protein CASRDGTGTYEQYF. The rearrangement uses TRBV12-2 and TRBJ2-7; the table names TRBD1, a call not compared with the DNA. TRBV12-2 is flagged as a pseudogene. The CDR3 has 14 residues.